A single sample gave rise to the 21 T cell receptor beta chains below, sequenced in a study of blood T cells in healthy people across ages. With a J-beta primer mix and a sample-barcoded 5' primer, a second PCR ran 7 to 11 cycles. TCRdb fed the 5' RACE reads into MiXCR, producing one record per CDR3 protein. The sample includes fewer than 1 million distinct CDR3 sequences, around 45% of them seen just once. The sequencing sample was made of blood. These receptors were taken from a man aged 55-75 years in good health.

The chain employs TRBV7-4 and TRBJ2-7; 12 bases match TRBD2. Germline V gene lookup returns CDR1 SGHVT and CDR2 SQSDAQ. The junction had 9 bases not matched to a gene; V was cut back by 3 bases and J by 0 bases. The CDR3 contains 18 residues. CDR3 region: CASSFRDTSGGSSYEQYF. CDR3 DNA sequence: TGTGCCAGCAGCTTTCGGGATACTAGCGGGGGGAGCTCCTACGAGCAGTACTTC.

CDR3 DNA: TGTGCCAGCAGCTTATCCGGGACTAGCGATACTAGCACAGATACGCAGTATTTT. Protein: CASSLSGTSDTSTDTQYF. The V gene is TRBV7-2, the J gene TRBJ2-3, with 10 bases that match TRBD2. The J segment lost 0 bases and the V segment lost 2 bases, leaving 8 bases of the junction unmatched. CDR3 size: 18 residues. Germline V gene data show CDR1 as SGHTA and CDR2 as FQGNSA.

This chain connects TRBV4-2 to TRBJ1-1; D ambiguous. The CDR3 totals 17 residues. Trimming shortened V by 0 bases and J by 0 bases, and 14 bases separated the two germline ends. Germline CDR1 is LGHNA and CDR2 is YNFKEQ. The CDR3 here is CASSQESVYGLNTEAFF. As DNA, the CDR3 is TGTGCCAGCAGCCAAGAGTCGGTTTATGGACTGAACACTGAAGCTTTCTTT.

The V gene is TRBV2, the J gene TRBJ2-1; D is unresolved. CDR1 is SNHLY, CDR2 FYNNEI, per germline. Trimming stripped 7 bases from V and 2 bases from J, with 15 bases between. The CDR3 has 15 residues. The CDR3 protein is CASKMTESPYNEQFF. The CDR3 DNA reads as TGTGCCAGCAAGATGACGGAGAGCCCCTACAATGAGCAGTTCTTC.

Only a few counts were recorded for this clonotype. J is TRBJ2-1 and V is TRBV20-1; TRBD2 agrees at 7 bases. The junction had 9 bases not matched to a gene; V was cut back by 1 base and J by 6 bases. Germline V CDR1 and CDR2: DFQATT, SNEGSKA (reference sequence). The length of the CDR3 is 15 residues. CDR3 loop: CSARAMSGAFNEQFF. The CDR3 nucleotides read TGCAGTGCTAGAGCTATGAGCGGGGCCTTCAATGAGCAGTTCTTC.

The chain has TRBV7-9 and TRBJ2-7, with unresolved D. CDR1 is SEHNR, CDR2 FQNEAQ, per germline (reference sequence). The CDR3 extends over 15 amino acids. The V and J ends lost 1 base and 3 bases respectively, with 13 bases between them. CDR3 residues: CASSLEDGSYYEQYF. DNA for the CDR3: TGTGCCAGCAGCTTAGAGGACGGTTCCTACTACGAGCAGTACTTC.

This clonotype has more than one count but fewer than ten. This rearrangement joins TRBV5-1 to TRBJ1-6, with D perhaps matching TRBD1 (5 bases). The CDR3 has 15 residues. The ends were cut back, 2 bases at V and 9 bases at J, with 15 bases in the middle. Germline CDR1 reads SGHRS; CDR2 reads YFSETQ. The CDR3 spells CASSFKGSGGSPLHF. In DNA form, the CDR3 reads TGCGCCAGCAGCTTCAAAGGGTCCGGGGGTTCACCCCTCCACTTT.

This clonotype was counted a few times. The chain uses TRBV15 and TRBJ1-2; no firm D call. The germline gives CDR1 LNHNV, CDR2 YYDKDF (reference sequence). Trimming took off 0 bases at V and 0 bases at J, with 11 bases between the two ends. This CDR3 region has 16 residues. As DNA, the CDR3 is TGTGCCACCAGCAGAGATAGAATTCAAGCTAACTATGGCTACACCTTC. Translation gives CATSRDRIQANYGYTF.

Comments on this clonotype: A single base separates this from a much larger clone, so it may be a read error. This chain joins TRBV7-2 and TRBJ2-7; a possible D gene is TRBD1 (6 bases). Germline V gives CDR1 SGHTA, CDR2 FQGNSA. Trimming stripped 2 bases from V and 3 bases from J, with 23 bases between. This CDR3 region has 18 residues. The CDR3 loop is CASSLKQGFSSAIYEQYF. In DNA form, the CDR3 reads TGTGCCAGCAGCTTAAAACAGGGTTTTTCTTCGGCGATCTACGAGCAGTACTTC.

V is TRBV4-3 and J is TRBJ2-7, with D uncertain. The V gene's germline CDR1 is LGHNA and CDR2 YSLEER. The CDR3 runs to 14 residues. Trimming cost V 0 bases and J 4 bases, with 10 bases left between them. CDR3 DNA sequence: TGCGCCAGCAGCCAAGATGCCAGCCCATACGAGCAGTACTTC. It encodes CASSQDASPYEQYF.

This clonotype was counted a few times. The chain links TRBV6-6 to TRBJ2-2; no clear D gene. V lost 5 bases and J lost 8, with 9 bases in between. CDR1 and CDR2 from the germline V gene are MNHNY and SVGAGI (reference sequence). The CDR3 extends over 12 amino acids. CDR3 region: CASSLVGGELFF. The CDR3 DNA reads TGTGCCAGCAGTCTCGTGGGAGGGGAGCTGTTTTTT.

In its sample, this clonotype was seen many times. The CDR3 bases are TGCAGCGTGTTGGGGTCCCACCTTTCTGGGGCCAACGTCCTGACTTTC. This codes for CSVLGSHLSGANVLTF. The chain joins TRBV29-1 to TRBJ2-6; D ambiguous. The V gene lost 6 bases and the J gene lost 1 base, with 16 bases spanning the gap. Germline V CDR1 and CDR2: SQVTM, ANQGSEA. The CDR3 spans 16 residues.

V is TRBV20-1 and J is TRBJ2-2, with 7 bases identical to TRBD2. V lost 3 bases and J lost 6; bases outside the gene matches: 7. The V gene's germline CDR1 is DFQATT and CDR2 SNEGSKA (reference sequence). The length of the CDR3 is 14 residues. CDR3 amino acids: CSASSSGVSGELFF. The CDR3 nucleotides read TGCAGTGCTAGTTCAAGCGGGGTTTCCGGGGAGCTGTTTTTT.

The chain couples TRBV24-1 to TRBJ2-7; D is possibly TRBD1 (5 bases). The CDR3 covers 12 residues. The V gene lost 9 bases and the J gene lost 2 bases, with 10 bases spanning the gap. Germline values: CDR1 KGHDR, CDR2 SFDVKD. The DNA of the CDR3 is TGTGCCACCGGATCAGGGCCCTACGAGCAGTACTTC. Its protein product is CATGSGPYEQYF.

This clonotype was counted a few times. The chain uses TRBV14 and TRBJ2-1; 9 bases are a match to TRBD1. CDR3 length: 16 residues. Germline V gene lookup returns CDR1 SGHDN and CDR2 FVKESK. V lost 2 bases to trimming and J lost 3 bases; unmatched junction nucleotides: 5. The CDR3 here is CASSQLGQGSYNEQFF. For the CDR3, the DNA is TGTGCCAGCAGCCAATTAGGACAGGGGAGCTACAATGAGCAGTTCTTC.

V is TRBV5-5 and J is TRBJ2-1; maybe TRBD2 (5 bases). CDR3 length: 14 amino acids. Trimming removed 3 bases from V and 5 bases from J, with 12 bases in between. The germline V gene has CDR1 SGHKS and CDR2 YYEKEE (reference sequence). CDR3 sequence reads: CASSSGVDDNEQFF. CDR3 bases: TGTGCCAGCAGCTCCGGGGTTGACGACAATGAGCAGTTCTTC.

This rearrangement joins TRBV6-5 to TRBJ1-6; 7 bases are a match to TRBD1. The CDR3 extends over 19 amino acids. The V segment lost 0 bases and the J segment 0 bases; nucleotides outside the gene matches: 8. The V gene's germline CDR1 is MNHEY and CDR2 SVGAGI. The CDR3 loop reads CASSYSRQGASSYNSPLHF. For the CDR3, the DNA is TGTGCCAGCAGTTACTCAAGACAGGGTGCCAGCTCCTATAATTCACCCCTCCACTTT.

This clonotype came up many times. One junction end does not reproduce the germline sequence, and a read error may be involved. CDR3 residues: CASSLGRGDTQYF. The CDR3 DNA sequence: TGCGCCAGCAGCTTGGGCAGGGGAGATACGCAGTATTTT. J is TRBJ2-3 and V is TRBV7-2; D perhaps matches TRBD1 (6 bases). The CDR3 has 13 amino acids. Germline V CDR1 and CDR2: SGHTA, FQGNSA. Supplemented by reference TRBV7-2 and TRBJ2-3, the full variable domain reads GAGVSQSPSNKVTEKGKDVELRCDPISGHTALYWYRQSLGQGLEFLIYFQGNSAPDKSGLPSDRFSAERTGGSVSTLTIQRTQQEDSAVYLCASSLGRGDTQYFGPGTRLTVL.

The genes are TRBV28 and TRBJ1-4, with D uncertain. This CDR3 region has 14 residues. V was clipped by 1 base and J by 7 bases, with 10 bases between them. Germline-derived CDR1 and CDR2 are MDHEN and SYDVKM. For the CDR3, the DNA is TGTGCCAGCAGTTTATTTGGGCCGAGTGAAAAACTGTTTTTT. Protein product: CASSLFGPSEKLFF.

The chain is built from TRBV9 and TRBJ2-4, with 10 nucleotides matching TRBD1. The DNA end favors TRBJ2-7, so the J call may be wrong. This CDR3 is 14 amino acids long. Germline V lookup: CDR1 SGDLS, CDR2 YYNGEE. DNA for the CDR3: TGTGCCAGCAGCCCGCGGACAGGGGGTCTCGAGCAGTACTTC. Translated: CASSPRTGGLEQYF.

This clonotype appeared many times. This chain joins TRBV20-1 and TRBJ2-3; no reliable D call. V shed 5 bases and J shed 5 bases, with 17 bases lying between them. In germline, CDR1 is DFQATT, CDR2 SNEGSKA (reference sequence). This CDR3 has 14 residues. The CDR3 reads CSADGPGFGDTQYF. The CDR3 nucleotides are TGCAGTGCTGACGGACCTGGTTTCGGAGATACGCAGTATTTT.